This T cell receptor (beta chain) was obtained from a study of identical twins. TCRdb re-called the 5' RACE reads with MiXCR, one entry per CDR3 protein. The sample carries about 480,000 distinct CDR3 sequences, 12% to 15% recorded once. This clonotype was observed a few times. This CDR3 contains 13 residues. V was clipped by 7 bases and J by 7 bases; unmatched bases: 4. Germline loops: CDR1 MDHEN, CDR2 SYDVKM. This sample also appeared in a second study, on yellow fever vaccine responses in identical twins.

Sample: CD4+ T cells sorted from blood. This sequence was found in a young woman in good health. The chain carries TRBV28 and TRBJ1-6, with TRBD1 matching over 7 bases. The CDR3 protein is CASIRGLNSPLHF. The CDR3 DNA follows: TGTGCCAGCATCAGGGGGTTGAATTCACCCCTCCACTTT.